The 15 T cell receptor beta chains presented below share a single source sample, sequenced in a study of T cell responses to AZD1222 COVID-19 vaccine. Profiling relied on immunoSEQ multiplex PCR, and the TCRdb table lists in-frame clones only, not all of them. The sample yields 180,000 or so clones, 90% seen once. Sequenced here: peripheral blood, sampled 28 days after the second dose of the MenACWY control vaccine. The receptors come from an adult who received the MenACWY meningococcal vaccine as a control.

The rearrangement joins TRBV25-1 to TRBJ1-4; a weak D match, TRBD1 (5 bases). The CDR3 has 14 amino acids. The germline V and J ends were trimmed by 3 bases and 2 bases, with 7 bases remaining between them. Per germline, CDR1 MGHDK and CDR2 SYGVNS. The CDR3 loop reads CASSEGLTNEKLFF. DNA of the CDR3: TGTGCCAGCAGTGAGGGACTGACTAATGAAAAACTGTTTTTT.

For the CDR3, the DNA is TGTGCCAGTAGTATAGTGGCAGGGGAAGAAAAACTGTTTTTT. Its protein product is CASSIVAGEEKLFF. V gene TRBV19 combines with J gene TRBJ1-4; D may be TRBD1 (6 bases). The CDR3 has 14 residues. Trimming stripped 1 base from V and 8 bases from J, with 11 bases between. Germline V gives CDR1 LNHDA, CDR2 SQIVND (reference sequence).

This chain joins TRBV7-8 and TRBJ1-3, with TRBD1 matching 7 bases. The CDR3 is 18 residues long. The germline gives CDR1 SGHVS, CDR2 FQNEAQ. The junction had 17 bases not matched to a gene; V was cut back by 5 bases and J by 4 bases. The DNA of the CDR3 is TGTGCCAGCAGCGAACACAGGGACAGCCCTACTCTGGGAAACACCATATATTTT. This sequence encodes CASSEHRDSPTLGNTIYF.

The rearrangement joins TRBV7-9 to TRBJ1-2; no clear D gene. This CDR3 comprises 15 residues. CDR1 and CDR2 from the germline V gene are SEHNR and FQNEAQ (reference sequence). V lost 1 base and J lost 8, with 17 bases in between. This chain's CDR3 is CASSLGPPGREGYTF. The CDR3 nucleotides are TGTGCCAGCAGCTTAGGCCCGCCAGGTCGAGAGGGCTACACCTTC.

This clone was seen only a few times. The chain has TRBV27 and TRBJ1-6, with D unclear. Trimming took 2 bases from V and 3 from J, leaving 11 bases between them. The CDR3 covers 16 residues. Germline assignment: CDR1 MNHEY and CDR2 SMNVEV (reference sequence). CDR3 in DNA: TGTGCCAGCAGTTTAGTCGGGGAAATCTATAATTCACCCCTCCACTTT. This encodes CASSLVGEIYNSPLHF.

The chain carries TRBV28 and TRBJ1-5, with unresolved D. Germline V gene lookup returns CDR1 MDHEN and CDR2 SYDVKM. The CDR3 contains 17 residues. The V gene lost 4 bases and the J gene lost 0 bases, with 16 bases spanning the gap. The CDR3 DNA sequence: TGTGCCAGCAGTTCAATTCGGACCCCTTCTAGCAATCAGCCCCAGCATTTT. Protein product: CASSSIRTPSSNQPQHF.

The CDR3 nucleotides read TGTGCCAGCAGTTACTCGACAGGGCCCCAGCATTTT. Its translation: CASSYSTGPQHF. The chain uses TRBV6-5 and TRBJ1-5; a weak D match, TRBD1 (6 bases). The CDR3 contains 12 residues. V was clipped by 0 bases and J by 9 bases, with 6 bases between them. Germline CDR1 MNHEY, CDR2 SVGAGI.

The CDR3, as DNA: TGTGCCAGCAGCGGGACCACAGGGGGCAGTCAGCCCCAGCATTTT. Translated, it gives CASSGTTGGSQPQHF. The V call is TRBV6-5, the J call TRBJ1-5, with 9 bases identical to TRBD1. Germline CDR1 is MNHEY and CDR2 is SVGAGI. The CDR3 is 15 residues long. Trimming at V came to 6 bases and at J to 6 bases, leaving 9 bases not matched to a gene.

The chain has TRBV9 and TRBJ2-1, with 7 bases matching TRBD2. Germline lookup yields CDR1 SGDLS and CDR2 YYNGEE. CDR3 length equals 13 residues. V shed 1 base and J 6 bases; nucleotides not matched to a gene: 1. CDR3 coding DNA: TGTGCCAGCAGCGTAACGGGGGGCAATGAGCAGTTCTTC. This encodes CASSVTGGNEQFF.

The J gene is TRBJ2-3, the V gene TRBV5-4; unclear D gene. Per the germline V gene, CDR1 is SGHNT and CDR2 is YYREEE (reference sequence). V lost 1 base and J 4 bases, leaving 7 bases between the germline ends. There are 13 residues in the CDR3. The CDR3 sequence: CASSLKGSDTQYF. Here the CDR3 DNA reads TGTGCCAGCAGCTTGAAAGGGTCAGATACGCAGTATTTT. Using reference TRBV5-4 and TRBJ2-3 for the parts outside the CDR3, the full variable domain is ETGVTQSPTHLIKTRGQQVTLRCSSQSGHNTVSWYQQALGQGPQFIFQYYREEENGRGNFPPRFSGLQFPNYSSELNVNALELDDSALYLCASSLKGSDTQYFGPGTRLTVL.

This clone was counted a few times. The chain links TRBV19 to TRBJ2-1, with 10 bases aligning to TRBD2. The CDR3 length is 14 residues. V shed 5 bases, J shed 6 bases, and the junction held 4 bases outside the gene matches. Germline CDR1 LNHDA, CDR2 SQIVND (reference sequence). CDR3 in DNA: TGTGCCAGTAGTTTGGGACTAGCGAGCAATGAGCAGTTCTTC. Its protein is CASSLGLASNEQFF.

This chain links TRBV29-1 with TRBJ1-1, with a possible D match to TRBD1 (6 bases). Germline loops: CDR1 SQVTM, CDR2 ANQGSEA. Trimming pared 6 bases from V and 10 bases from J, leaving 24 bases between. This CDR3 is built from 14 residues. The CDR3 DNA sequence: TGCAGCGTCTTGGGATATAAAGGGGGGGAGCGAGCTTTCTTT. Protein product: CSVLGYKGGERAFF.

V gene TRBV9 combines with J gene TRBJ1-6; no clear D. Trimming pared 0 bases from V and 9 bases from J, leaving 16 bases between. Germline V gene sequence: CDR1 SGDLS, CDR2 YYNGEE. This CDR3 spans 16 amino acids. CDR3 nucleotide sequence: TGTGCCAGCAGCGTAGAAAGAGGAAAAGTTACTTCACCCCTCCACTTT. Amino acids: CASSVERGKVTSPLHF.

The chain carries TRBV27 and TRBJ1-2; D unresolved. V was pared by 6 bases and J by 0 bases, with 14 bases between. This CDR3 spans 15 amino acids. Germline lookup yields CDR1 MNHEY and CDR2 SMNVEV (reference sequence). The CDR3 DNA reads as TGTGCCAGCAGCTTACGATCCTTGACTAACTATGGCTACACCTTC. Its translation: CASSLRSLTNYGYTF.

As concerns this clone: The same CDR3 also results from other DNA sequences found in this sample. The genes are TRBV28 and TRBJ1-5; D remains unclear. The CDR3 totals 12 residues. CDR1 is MDHEN and CDR2 is SYDVKM in the germline V gene. Trimming shortened V by 4 bases and J by 6 bases, and 7 bases separated the two germline ends. DNA of the CDR3: TGTGCCAGCAGTTCCCCACGTCAGCCCCAGCATTTT. Protein: CASSSPRQPQHF. The full variable domain, its missing parts supplied by reference TRBV28 and TRBJ1-5, is DVKVTQSSRYLVKRTGEKVFLECVQDMDHENMFWYRQDPGLGLRLIYFSYDVKMKEKGDIPEGYSVSREKKERFSLILESASTNQTSMYLCASSSPRQPQHFGDGTRLSIL.